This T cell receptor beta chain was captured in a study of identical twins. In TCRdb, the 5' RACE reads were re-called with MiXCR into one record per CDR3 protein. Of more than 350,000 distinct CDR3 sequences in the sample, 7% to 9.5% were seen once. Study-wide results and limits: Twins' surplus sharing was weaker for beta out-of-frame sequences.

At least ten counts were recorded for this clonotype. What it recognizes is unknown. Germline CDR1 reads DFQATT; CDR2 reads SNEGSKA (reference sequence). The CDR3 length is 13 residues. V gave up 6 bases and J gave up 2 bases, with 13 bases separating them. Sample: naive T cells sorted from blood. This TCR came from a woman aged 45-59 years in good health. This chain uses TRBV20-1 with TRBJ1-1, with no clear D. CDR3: CSARSMRNTEAFF. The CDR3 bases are TGCAGTGCCAGGAGTATGAGAAACACTGAAGCTTTCTTT.